A selection of T cell receptor beta chains follows, all from one sample in a study of blood T cells in healthy people across ages. From the 5' RACE reads, TCRdb called clonotypes with MiXCR, one entry per CDR3 protein. Of 380,000 or so distinct CDR3 sequences in the sample, roughly half were seen once. What was sequenced was blood. Receptors were obtained from a man aged 55 to 70 in good health. CDR3s include the opening cysteine and the closing phenylalanine or tryptophan. Each record gives: CDR3 length, D gene, J gene, V gene, clone size, CDR3 protein, CDR3 DNA. A D gene is named only where the DNA matches it firmly. Not every row has a clone size; where given, it reads once, few, many or a size class.

length: 13
D: TRBD2
J: TRBJ2-7
V: TRBV20-1
size: .
CDR3: CSASGGGSGEQYF
DNA: TGCAGTGCTAGCGGGGGGGGATCCGGCGAGCAGTACTTC

length: 17
D: TRBD2
J: TRBJ2-5
V: TRBV5-4
size: few
CDR3: CASSRPASGRAVETQYF
DNA: TGTGCCAGCAGCCGTCCGGCTAGCGGGAGGGCCGTGGAGACCCAGTACTTC

length: 15
D: TRBD1
J: TRBJ2-7
V: TRBV9
size: .
CDR3: CASSALDRGWDEQYF
DNA: TGTGCCAGCAGCGCCCTTGACAGGGGTTGGGACGAGCAGTACTTC

length: 14
D: TRBD2
J: TRBJ2-7
V: TRBV20-1
size: once
CDR3: CSAKGLAGENEQYF
DNA: TGCAGTGCTAAAGGACTAGCGGGAGAAAACGAGCAGTACTTC

length: 12
D: TRBD1
J: TRBJ2-5
V: TRBV29-1
size: .
CDR3: CGVTGPPETQYF
DNA: TGCGGCGTGACAGGGCCCCCAGAGACCCAGTACTTC

length: 15
D: TRBD1
J: TRBJ2-5
V: TRBV20-1
size: few
CDR3: CSAEGGDRTQETQYF
DNA: TGCAGTGCTGAGGGTGGGGACAGGACCCAAGAGACCCAGTACTTC

length: 15
D: .
J: TRBJ2-7
V: TRBV4-1
size: .
CDR3: CASSQGHYTSYEQYF
DNA: TGCGCCAGCAGCCAAGGACATTATACCTCCTACGAGCAGTACTTC

length: 16
D: TRBD1
J: TRBJ1-2
V: TRBV5-1
size: .
CDR3: CASSLFPGQGDGGYTF
DNA: TGCGCCAGCAGCTTGTTCCCGGGACAGGGGGATGGCGGCTACACCTTC

length: 16
D: TRBD2
J: TRBJ2-7
V: TRBV7-2
size: few
CDR3: CASSSLGGRARYEQYF
DNA: TGTGCCAGCAGCTCCCTGGGCGGGAGGGCCAGGTACGAGCAGTACTTC

length: 16
D: TRBD1
J: TRBJ2-1
V: TRBV7-8
size: .
CDR3: CASSELRDRVGNEQFF
DNA: TGTGCCAGCAGCGAACTCCGCGACAGGGTTGGCAATGAGCAGTTCTTC

length: 16
D: TRBD1
J: TRBJ2-7
V: TRBV12-3/TRBV12-4
size: .
CDR3: CASSLGTGTGDYEQYF
DNA: TGTGCCAGCAGTTTGGGGACCGGGACAGGGGACTACGAGCAGTACTTC

length: 16
D: .
J: TRBJ1-2
V: TRBV7-8
size: many
CDR3: CASSLVSRKAGYGYTF
DNA: TGTGCCAGCAGCTTAGTGTCAAGGAAGGCGGGCTATGGCTACACCTTC

length: 17
D: .
J: TRBJ1-1
V: TRBV28
size: once
CDR3: CASSLTGLRGVNTEAFF
DNA: TGTGCCAGCAGTTTAACAGGACTCCGAGGGGTGAACACTGAAGCTTTCTTT

length: 14
D: TRBD1
J: TRBJ2-7
V: TRBV10-1
size: .
CDR3: CASILGQGLYEQYF
DNA: TGCGCCAGCATTCTCGGACAGGGACTCTACGAGCAGTACTTC